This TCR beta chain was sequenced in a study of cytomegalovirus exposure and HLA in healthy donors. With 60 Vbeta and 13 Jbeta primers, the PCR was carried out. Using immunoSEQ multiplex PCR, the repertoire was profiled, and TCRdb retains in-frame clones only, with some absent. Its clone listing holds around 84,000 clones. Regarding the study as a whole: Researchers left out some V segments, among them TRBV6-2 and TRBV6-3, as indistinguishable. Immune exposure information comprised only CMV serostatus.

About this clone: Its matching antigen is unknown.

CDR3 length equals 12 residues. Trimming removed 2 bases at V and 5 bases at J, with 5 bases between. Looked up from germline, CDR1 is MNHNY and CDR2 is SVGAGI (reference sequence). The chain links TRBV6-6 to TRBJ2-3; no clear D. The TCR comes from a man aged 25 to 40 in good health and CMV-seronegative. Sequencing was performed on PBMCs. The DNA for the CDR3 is TGTGCCAGCAGTTACACGGGAGATACGCAGTATTTT. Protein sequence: CASSYTGDTQYF.